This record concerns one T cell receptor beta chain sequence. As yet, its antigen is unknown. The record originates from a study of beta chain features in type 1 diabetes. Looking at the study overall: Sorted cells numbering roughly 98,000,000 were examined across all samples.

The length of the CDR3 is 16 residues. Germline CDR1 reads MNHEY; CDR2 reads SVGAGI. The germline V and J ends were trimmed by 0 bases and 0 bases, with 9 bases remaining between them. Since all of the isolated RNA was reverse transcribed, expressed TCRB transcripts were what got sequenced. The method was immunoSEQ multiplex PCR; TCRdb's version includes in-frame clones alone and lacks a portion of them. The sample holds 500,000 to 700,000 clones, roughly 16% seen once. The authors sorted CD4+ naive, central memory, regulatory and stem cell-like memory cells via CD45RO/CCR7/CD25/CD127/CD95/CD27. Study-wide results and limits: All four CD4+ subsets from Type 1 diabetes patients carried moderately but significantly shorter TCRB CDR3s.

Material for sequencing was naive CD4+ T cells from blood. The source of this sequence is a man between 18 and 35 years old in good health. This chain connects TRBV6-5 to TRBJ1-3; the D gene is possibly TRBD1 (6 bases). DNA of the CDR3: TGTGCCAGCAGTTACTCCGAACAGGGCTCTGGAAACACCATATATTTT. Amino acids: CASSYSEQGSGNTIYF.